This T cell receptor (beta chain) was recorded in a study of OX40 agonist ivuxolimab in advanced cancers. Profiled with immunoSEQ multiplex PCR; TCRdb holds only in-frame clones, not every one. The sample has tens of thousands of clones, about nine tenths seen once; the top ten hold roughly 9%. The CDR3 is 18 residues long. In germline, CDR1 is SGHDT, CDR2 YYEEEE. Trimming stripped 6 bases from V and 4 bases from J, with 28 bases between. V usage is TRBV5-6 and J usage is TRBJ1-2; D might be TRBD1 (5 bases). The clonotype originates from an adult with an advanced solid tumor such as melanoma, head and neck, liver or kidney cancer. The sequences come from CD4+ or CD8+ T cells sorted from blood, collected in a trial of the OX40 agonist ivuxolimab. The CDR3 DNA follows: TGTGCCAGCACTCTGGGGGTCGTCAGCTGGGATAGGCGCTATGGCTACACCTTC. It is translated as CASTLGVVSWDRRYGYTF. The variable domain in full, completed from reference TRBV5-6 and TRBJ1-2, reads DAGVTQSPTHLIKTRGQQVTLRCSPKSGHDTVSWYQQALGQGPQFIFQYYEEEERQRGNFPDRFSGHQFPNYSSELNVNALLLGDSALYLCASTLGVVSWDRRYGYTFGSGTRLTVV.